This TCR beta chain was profiled in a study of blood T cell repertoires in COVID-19. Study-level background: Some COVID-19 samples were acute and others convalescent; all came from the United States, Italy and Spain.

The method was immunoSEQ multiplex PCR; TCRdb's version includes in-frame clones alone and lacks a portion of them. Found here are roughly 270,000 clones, roughly 85% of them singletons; the top ten hold approximately 5.1%. The sample holds a few counts of this clone. Trimming left V 0 bases short and J 8 bases short, with 9 bases between. The CDR3 is 13 residues long. The germline gives CDR1 ENHRY, CDR2 SYGVKD. This TCR was recovered from a man over 45 with active or convalescent COVID-19. The source material was peripheral blood. The J gene is TRBJ2-3, the V gene TRBV10-3; D gene uncertain. The chain's CDR3 is CAISESDRGTQYF. The CDR3 bases are TGTGCCATCAGTGAGTCAGATCGAGGTACGCAGTATTTT.